One and the same sample provided the 10 T cell receptor beta chains below, sequenced in a study of blood T cell repertoires in COVID-19. TCRdb's table, derived via immunoSEQ multiplex PCR, lists solely in-frame clones and lacks some. The sample records some 220,000 clones, 80% being singletons. The sample consisted of peripheral blood. All receptors come from a human donor in a cohort sampled during active COVID-19.

This clone was seen a few times. The rearrangement uses TRBV6-4 and TRBJ2-2, with no clear D. Between the trimmed V and J ends, which lost 6 bases and 6 bases, there was a span of 8 bases. Germline CDR1 MRHNA, CDR2 SNTAGT. The CDR3 loop spans 12 amino acids. The DNA for the CDR3 is TGTGCCAGCAGCCGGGTCCCCGGGGAGCTGTTTTTT. It is translated as CASSRVPGELFF.

This clone has a single count. The chain employs TRBV5-1 and TRBJ2-2, with D hard to call. V was trimmed by 5 bases and J by 5 bases, leaving 10 bases between them. Germline CDR1 and CDR2: SGHRS and YFSETQ. This CDR3 comprises 13 residues. CDR3 amino acids: CASRLPGTGELFF. CDR3 bases: TGCGCCAGCAGGTTGCCCGGGACCGGGGAGCTGTTTTTT.

V usage is TRBV5-5 and J usage is TRBJ1-5; D not certain. Per germline, CDR1 SGHKS and CDR2 YYEKEE (reference sequence). This CDR3 spans 16 amino acids. V lost 2 bases and J 3 bases, leaving 15 bases between the germline ends. CDR3: CASSFTPQVVNQPQHF. In nucleotides, the CDR3 is TGTGCCAGCAGCTTCACTCCCCAGGTCGTCAATCAGCCCCAGCATTTT.

This chain joins TRBV28 and TRBJ2-1, with 10 bases matching TRBD2. Germline CDR1 is MDHEN and CDR2 is SYDVKM. V shed 7 bases, J shed 8 bases, and the junction held 5 bases outside the gene matches. The CDR3 runs 13 residues. The CDR3 DNA reads TGTGCCAGCACAGCGGGAGGGCCCTATGAGCAGTTCTTC. As protein: CASTAGGPYEQFF.

The J gene is TRBJ2-1, the V gene TRBV7-2; no clear D. CDR1 and CDR2 (germline): SGHTA, FQGNSA. Trimming took off 1 base at V and 9 bases at J, with 10 bases between the two ends. This CDR3 contains 13 residues. The DNA of the CDR3 is TGTGCCAGCAGCTTAGGAGGTCATGGTGAGCAGTTCTTC. Translated: CASSLGGHGEQFF.

This chain links TRBV28 with TRBJ1-2; weak D call: TRBD1 (5 bases). With 3 bases removed from V and 2 bases from J, the gap between germline ends came to 7 bases. The CDR3 is 13 residues long. Germline loops: CDR1 MDHEN, CDR2 SYDVKM. The CDR3 DNA is TGTGCCAGCAGTTTGACAGTCAACTATGGCTACACCTTC. This translates into CASSLTVNYGYTF.

V is TRBV28 and J is TRBJ2-3; 9 bases align to TRBD2. Germline loops: CDR1 MDHEN, CDR2 SYDVKM. V lost 5 bases and J lost 0; bases outside the gene matches: 3. The CDR3 covers 15 residues. The CDR3 nucleotides are TGTGCCAGCAGTACCGGGACTAGCAGCACAGATACGCAGTATTTT. The encoded protein is CASSTGTSSTDTQYF.

The chain joins TRBV7-2 to TRBJ1-5, with D possibly being TRBD1 (5 bases). This CDR3 contains 15 residues. V was shortened by 2 bases and J by 7 bases, with 15 bases between the two germline ends. CDR1 is SGHTA, CDR2 FQGNSA, per germline. The CDR3 DNA sequence: TGTGCCAGCAGCTTAAGGGGCGGGGGGAGGCAGCCCCAGCATTTT. It yields the protein CASSLRGGGRQPQHF.

The V and J genes are TRBV5-4 and TRBJ2-3, with 14 nucleotides matching TRBD2. Germline values: CDR1 SGHNT, CDR2 YYREEE (reference sequence). V was clipped by 3 bases and J by 2 bases; unmatched bases: 5. CDR3 size: 17 residues. The CDR3 region is CASSSGTSGGYTDTQYF. In nucleotides, the CDR3 is TGTGCCAGCAGCTCCGGGACTAGCGGGGGATACACAGATACGCAGTATTTT.

The sample holds a few counts of this clone. The chain links TRBV3-1 (or the pseudogene TRBV3-2) to TRBJ1-6, with 7 bases matching TRBD1. There are 12 residues in the CDR3. In germline, CDR1 is LGHDT, CDR2 YNNKEL (reference sequence). Losses at the gene ends were 5 bases for V and 10 bases for J; bases not matched to a gene: 2. Here the CDR3 reads CASSAGGSPLHF. DNA for the CDR3: TGTGCCAGCAGCGCAGGGGGATCACCCCTCCACTTT.